A single sample is the source of the 4 T cell receptor beta chains below, sequenced in a study of blood T cell repertoires in COVID-19. Here immunoSEQ multiplex PCR was the method, and the copy in TCRdb shows in-frame clones only, minus some. The sample has just over 650,000 clones; 90% are singletons. Sequencing input: peripheral blood. These TCRs come from a woman aged 18-35 years with acute or convalescent COVID-19.

The chain joins TRBV3-1 (or the pseudogene TRBV3-2) to TRBJ1-3, with TRBD1 matching over 11 bases. This CDR3 region has 16 residues. The V segment lost 6 bases and the J segment 3 bases; nucleotides outside the gene matches: 7. Germline V CDR1 and CDR2: LGHDT, YNNKEL (reference sequence). This CDR3 is CASSLGQGALGNTIYF. CDR3 coding DNA: TGTGCCAGCAGTTTAGGACAGGGGGCGCTTGGAAACACCATATATTTT.

V and J are TRBV6-5 and TRBJ1-3; D unresolved. The germline CDR1 and CDR2 sequences are MNHEY and SVGAGI. V lost 6 bases, J lost 4 bases, and 16 bases lay in between. The CDR3 totals 15 residues. DNA of the CDR3: TGTGCCAGCAGCGATAATAGAGGGCGAGGAAACACCATATATTTT. Translated, it gives CASSDNRGRGNTIYF.

The chain combines TRBV27 with TRBJ1-5; no reliable D call. V was clipped by 5 bases and J by 5 bases, with 16 bases between them. This CDR3 is built from 15 residues. CDR1 MNHEY and CDR2 SMNVEV come from the germline V gene (reference sequence). The DNA of the CDR3 is TGTGCCAGCAGTAGGATGTCGGGCGGGTATCAGCCCCAGCATTTT. Protein: CASSRMSGGYQPQHF.

This rearrangement joins TRBV19 to TRBJ1-1; possibly TRBD1 for D (6 bases). This CDR3 spans 14 amino acids. V lost 4 bases and J lost 0, with 9 bases in between. The germline CDR1 and CDR2 sequences are LNHDA and SQIVND (reference sequence). CDR3 bases: TGTGCCAGTAGTAGGGCAGGGGTGAACACTGAAGCTTTCTTT. Translated: CASSRAGVNTEAFF.